This T cell receptor (beta chain) was retrieved from a study of shared clonotypes between healthy human individuals. The table came from immunoSEQ multiplex PCR; TCRdb's copy has only in-frame clones and leaves some out. Among roughly 1,500,000 clones listed, 95% to 99% were seen once. The CDR3 runs to 11 residues. V was clipped by 10 bases and J by 5 bases, with 11 bases between them. CDR1 is SNHLY, CDR2 FYNNEI, per germline. The sample holds one count of this clone. Input material: naive CD4+ T cells sorted from blood. The subset is: CD45RA+ positively selected. V usage is TRBV2 and J usage is TRBJ2-5, with D uncertain. The sequence was obtained from a man younger than 40 in good health. The CDR3 sequence is CATQNGETQYF. The CDR3 DNA reads TGTGCCACCCAGAATGGGGAGACCCAGTACTTC.